This T cell receptor (beta chain) was recovered during a study of cytomegalovirus exposure and HLA in healthy donors. Profiled with immunoSEQ multiplex PCR; TCRdb holds only in-frame clones, not every one. In the table there are around 250,000 clones, roughly 90% of which are singletons. Note on this clone: Its antigen is currently unknown.

This CDR3 spans 16 amino acids. Trimming removed 1 base at V and 3 bases at J, with 12 bases between. Germline loops: CDR1 WNHNN, CDR2 SYGVQD (reference sequence). Whole-study results and caveats: The dataset shows that most TCR sequences were rare, while some public TCRs occurred in many donors. Three of the chains that were CMV-associated were confirmed in vitro to be specific for CMV antigens. Associated with cytomegalovirus, according to the listing, were 164 TCR beta chains.

The clonotype was recovered from a woman aged 18 to 35 in good health and CMV-seronegative. The V and J genes are TRBV10-1 and TRBJ2-2, with a possible D match to TRBD1 (6 bases). Material for sequencing was PBMCs. In nucleotides, the CDR3 is TGCGCCAGCAGTGAGTTAAGGACAGACGACACCGGGGAGCTGTTTTTT. Protein product: CASSELRTDDTGELFF.